This entry lists 5 T cell receptor beta chains sequenced from one sample in a study of beta chain features in type 1 diabetes. cDNA synthesis used the whole RNA isolate, giving expressed TCRB sequences. Sequenced by immunoSEQ multiplex PCR; TCRdb stores in-frame clones only, minus some. The sample holds about 300,000 clones; around 7.3% are singletons and the top ten take roughly 1%. Sequenced sample: central memory CD4+ T cells from blood. The source of these receptors is a woman younger than 30 in good health.

V and J are TRBV18 and TRBJ2-7; TRBD1 matches at 9 bases. This CDR3 region has 14 residues. J gave up 3 bases and V 6 bases, and 6 bases lay outside the gene matches. Germline loops: CDR1 KGHSH, CDR2 LQKENI. This CDR3 is CASSLRTGDYEQYV. DNA of the CDR3: TGTGCCAGCTCGCTTCGGACAGGGGACTACGAGCAGTACGTC.

The chain recombines TRBV13 with TRBJ2-1; TRBD2 is a possible D gene (5 bases). This CDR3 spans 16 amino acids. The V end lost 5 bases, the J end lost 0 bases, and 14 bases lay between the germline ends. Germline V gives CDR1 PRHDT, CDR2 FYEKMQ (reference sequence). The CDR3 region has the DNA TGTGCCAGCAGCATCCCCACCGGGATCTCCTACAATGAGCAGTTCTTC. It specifies CASSIPTGISYNEQFF.

The chain links TRBV10-3 to TRBJ2-3, with 8 bases lining up with TRBD2. J was trimmed by 2 bases and V by 5 bases; bases with no gene match: 9. CDR1 ENHRY and CDR2 SYGVKD come from the germline V gene. This CDR3 region has 16 residues. The CDR3 DNA reads TGTGCCATCAGTTCCCAAGTTAGCGGGGACACAGATACGCAGTATTTT. It codes for CAISSQVSGDTDTQYF.

This clone has at least ten counts. The gene calls are TRBV28 and TRBJ2-7; D may be TRBD2 (5 bases). CDR1 MDHEN and CDR2 SYDVKM come from the germline V gene. Trimming removed 6 bases at V and 5 bases at J, with 14 bases between. This CDR3 is 13 amino acids long. Here the CDR3 reads CASRHPNGNEQYV. CDR3 DNA: TGTGCCAGCAGGCACCCTAACGGGAACGAGCAGTACGTC.

The rearrangement joins TRBV19 to TRBJ2-2, with 9 bases identical to TRBD1. The CDR3 totals 14 residues. The V gene end was trimmed by 7 bases and the J gene end by 5 bases; junction bases not matched to a gene: 5. Germline values: CDR1 LNHDA, CDR2 SQIVND (reference sequence). The CDR3, as DNA: TGTGCCAGTACCAAACAGGGGGCGACCGGGGAGCTGTTTTTT. This translates into CASTKQGATGELFF. The full variable domain, its missing parts supplied by reference TRBV19 and TRBJ2-2, is DGGITQSPKYLFRKEGQNVTLSCEQNLNHDAMYWYRQDPGQGLRLIYYSQIVNDFQKGDIAEGYSVSREKKESFPLTVTSAQKNPTAFYLCASTKQGATGELFFGEGSRLTVL.